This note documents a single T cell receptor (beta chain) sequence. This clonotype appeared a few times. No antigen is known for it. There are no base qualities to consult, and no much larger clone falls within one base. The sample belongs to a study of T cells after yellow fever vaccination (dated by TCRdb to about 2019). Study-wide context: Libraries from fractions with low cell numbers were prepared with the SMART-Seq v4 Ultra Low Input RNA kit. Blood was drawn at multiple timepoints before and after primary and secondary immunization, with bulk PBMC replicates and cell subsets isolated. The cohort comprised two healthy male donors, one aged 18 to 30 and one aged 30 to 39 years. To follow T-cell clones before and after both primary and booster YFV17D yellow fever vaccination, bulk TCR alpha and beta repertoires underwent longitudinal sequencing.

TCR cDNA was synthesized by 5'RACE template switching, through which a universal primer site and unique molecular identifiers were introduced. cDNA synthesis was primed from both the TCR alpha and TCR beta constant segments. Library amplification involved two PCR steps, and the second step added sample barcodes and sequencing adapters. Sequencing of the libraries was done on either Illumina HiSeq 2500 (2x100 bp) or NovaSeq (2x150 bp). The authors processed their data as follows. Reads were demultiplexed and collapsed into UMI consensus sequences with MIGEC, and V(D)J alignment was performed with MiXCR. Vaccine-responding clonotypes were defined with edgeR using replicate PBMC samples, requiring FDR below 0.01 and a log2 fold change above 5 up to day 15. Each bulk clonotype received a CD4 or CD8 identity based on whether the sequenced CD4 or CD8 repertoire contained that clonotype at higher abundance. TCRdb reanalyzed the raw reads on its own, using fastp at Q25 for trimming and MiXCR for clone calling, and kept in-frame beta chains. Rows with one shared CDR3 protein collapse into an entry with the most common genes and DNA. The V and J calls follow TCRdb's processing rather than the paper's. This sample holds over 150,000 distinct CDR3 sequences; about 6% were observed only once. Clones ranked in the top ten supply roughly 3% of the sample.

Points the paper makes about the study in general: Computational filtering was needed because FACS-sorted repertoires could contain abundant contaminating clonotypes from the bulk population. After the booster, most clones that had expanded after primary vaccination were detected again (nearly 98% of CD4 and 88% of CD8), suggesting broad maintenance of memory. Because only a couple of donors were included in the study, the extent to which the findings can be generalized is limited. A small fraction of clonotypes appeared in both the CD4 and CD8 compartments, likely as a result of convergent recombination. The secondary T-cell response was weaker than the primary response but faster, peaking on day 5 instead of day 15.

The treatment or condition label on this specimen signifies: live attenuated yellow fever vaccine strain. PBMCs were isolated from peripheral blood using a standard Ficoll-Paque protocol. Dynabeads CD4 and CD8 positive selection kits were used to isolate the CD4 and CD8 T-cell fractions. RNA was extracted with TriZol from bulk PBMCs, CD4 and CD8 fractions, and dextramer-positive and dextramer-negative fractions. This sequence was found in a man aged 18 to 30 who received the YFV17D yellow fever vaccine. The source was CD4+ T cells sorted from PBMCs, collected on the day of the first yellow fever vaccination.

The nucleotide sequence is given as TGCGCCAGCAGCCAAGAGGGAGCGGGGATCACAGATACGCAGTATTTT. Its translation is CASSQEGAGITDTQYF. This receptor chain uses TRBV4-3 and TRBJ2-3, with 7 bases aligning to TRBD2. CDR1 and CDR2, per the germline V gene, are LGHNA and YSLEER. From its cysteine to its phenylalanine, the CDR3 spans 16 amino acids. Only the CDR3 part of the read is kept: 48 bases, read in frame from the first base. V ends up 0 bases short and J 2 bases short, with an unmatched junction base count of 5.